Detailed here is one T cell receptor (beta chain). There is no known antigen for this receptor. Base qualities were left out, and no much larger clone turns up one base away. The entire isolated RNA was reverse transcribed using the High Capacity cDNA Reverse Transcription Kit, and thus expressed TCRB transcripts were sequenced. Deep immunoSEQ sequencing was performed on naive, central memory and regulatory T cell samples, with an average of approximately 4 million total reads per sample. Sorted cells were lysed in RLT buffer and RNA was extracted with DNase-treated RNeasy Micro or Mini kits, depending on cell number. To prevent cross-contamination, every cell subset was processed on its own, while patient and healthy donor samples were processed together. The immunoSEQ multiplex PCR was used to amplify TCRB sequences from cDNA, yielding 87-bp fragments that span the CDR3 region. Sequencing of the amplicons was done on the Illumina HiSeq platform. On the authors' methods: Synthetic template baselines were used to correct PCR bias computationally, reads within Hamming distance 2 were collapsed together, and singletons that could not be merged were discarded. Reads were aligned against IMGT to assign V, D and J genes, CDR3 length and insertions or deletions at six rearrangement sites. Within each subset, clonotype counts were normalized to the number of sorted cells before true diversity and Gini coefficients were calculated with the tcR R package. The overlap coefficient, calculated on TCRB nucleotide sequences, was used to measure repertoire sharing. As a proxy for the pre-selection repertoire, out-of-frame TCRB sequences from naive cells were analyzed. What TCRdb holds here is the immuneACCESS table cut down to in-frame rearrangements. Part of the clones is not present; checked against another copy, under half of the missing clones reflect an unresolved V gene, and the others are unexplained. V and J calls and clone size are given by that table; D and trimming were obtained from the DNA. The sample table contains 450,000 to 550,000 clones; only one count was recorded for about 32% of them. Jointly, the top ten make up around 0.065% of the sample.

This entry is derived from a study of beta chain features in type 1 diabetes (dated 2018 in TCRdb). Concerning the study at large: Mean age, gender distribution, total cell number and subset yield were not different between patients and healthy donors. The study compared the TCRB repertoires of sorted circulating CD4+ T cell subsets in recently diagnosed type 1 diabetes patients with those in matched healthy donors. A total of 107,917,701 sorted cells were examined across all samples, and RNA yield correlated strongly with the number of cells per subset. Regulatory and stem cell-like memory subsets were isolated from only 8 patients and about eight healthy donors, whereas naive and central memory subsets came from all 30 or so donors.

V and J lose 3 bases and 2 bases, and a span of 6 bases separates them. The CDR3 has 12 amino acids, counting the end cysteine and phenylalanine. Only the CDR3 region is kept as DNA, spanning 36 bases read in frame from base 1. CDR1 SQVTM and CDR2 ANQGSEA are derived from the germline V gene. Each donor gave one peripheral blood draw, averaging approximately 110 mL, which was collected into heparinised tubes. A BD FACSAria II and a panel including CD45RO, CCR7, CD25, CD127, CD95 and CD27 were used to sort naive, central memory, regulatory and stem cell-like memory CD4+ T cells. Purity was above 98% for every sorted population. Right away, PBMCs were isolated by Lymphoprep density gradient centrifugation and were stained directly, with no culture step. So that batch effects would be minimized, each experiment stained and sorted samples in pairs, pairing one healthy donor with one patient. The full study reports these points: Because small numbers of individuals were included in the HLA sub-analyses, any influence of HLA type on TCRB rearrangement was left unresolved. Naive, central memory and regulatory TCRB repertoires appeared to be more similar among patients than among healthy donors. In all four CD4+ subsets, TCRB CDR3 length was moderately but significantly shorter in type 1 diabetes patients. PCR might favor shorter templates, but patient and control samples were amplified and corrected together, so any skew would affect both groups equally. Because cDNA was sequenced instead of genomic DNA, activated cells with high expression could be over-represented, although the groups did not differ in activation or CD3 levels. Patients with type 1 diabetes made fewer insertions and deleted more nucleotides at VDJ recombination sites, implying thymic rearrangement abnormalities.

The chain joins TRBV29-1 to TRBJ2-3; no D gene can be assigned with confidence. This sequence originates from a man younger than 30 in good health. The sequenced material came from naive CD4+ T cells from blood. This specimen's cell subset or site label, per the study, means: true naive CD4+ T cells. In nucleotide form, the sequence is TGCAGCGTTGACAAGGCCACAGATACGCAGTATTTT. It specifies CSVDKATDTQYF.